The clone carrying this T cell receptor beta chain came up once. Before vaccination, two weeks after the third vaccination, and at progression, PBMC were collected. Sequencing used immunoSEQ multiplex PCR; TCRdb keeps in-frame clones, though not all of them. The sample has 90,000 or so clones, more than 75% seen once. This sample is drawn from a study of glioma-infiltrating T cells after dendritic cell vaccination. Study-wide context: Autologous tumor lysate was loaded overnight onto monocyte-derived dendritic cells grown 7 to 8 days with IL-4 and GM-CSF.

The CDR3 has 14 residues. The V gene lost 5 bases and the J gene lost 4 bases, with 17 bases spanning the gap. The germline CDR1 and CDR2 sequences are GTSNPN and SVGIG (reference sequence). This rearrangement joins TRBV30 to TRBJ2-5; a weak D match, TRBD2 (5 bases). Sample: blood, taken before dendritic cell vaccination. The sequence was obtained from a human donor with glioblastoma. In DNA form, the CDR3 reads TGTGCCTGGTCTAAATCTAGCTTTGGAGAGACCCAGTACTTC. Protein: CAWSKSSFGETQYF.